The 9 T cell receptor beta chains given below trace back to one sample, sequenced in a study of T-cell memory formation after mild COVID-19. TCRdb called the 5' RACE reads again in MiXCR, with one record for every CDR3 protein. The repertoire holds roughly 58,000 distinct CDR3 sequences, with more than 8% as singletons. The sequenced sample was PBMCs or a T cell subset sorted from them (not recorded which). These receptors were taken from a man younger than 35 who had mild COVID-19 (a few samples of this study predate the infection). Cell type and time point are not known.

V usage is TRBV5-1 and J usage is TRBJ1-2, with D hard to call. Looked up from germline, CDR1 is SGHRS and CDR2 is YFSETQ. This CDR3 has 14 residues. V lost 4 bases and J 4 bases, leaving 14 bases between the germline ends. This CDR3 reads CASSHGGELYGYTF. CDR3 DNA sequence: TGCGCCAGCAGCCATGGCGGAGAGCTCTATGGCTACACCTTC.

This clonotype showed up many times. This sequence joins TRBV4-1 and TRBJ2-3, with D uncertain. V lost 3 bases and J 2 bases, leaving 3 bases between the germline ends. The CDR3 is 12 residues long. Germline CDR1 and CDR2: MGHRA and YSYEKL. DNA of the CDR3: TGCGCCAGCAGCCAGCCCACAGATACGCAGTATTTT. Amino acids: CASSQPTDTQYF.

This chain joins TRBV7-2 and TRBJ2-5; 7 bases agree with TRBD1. The CDR3 extends over 13 amino acids. J was trimmed by 5 bases and V by 5 bases; bases with no gene match: 5. Germline V CDR1 and CDR2: SGHTA, FQGNSA. The CDR3 nucleotides read TGTGCCAGCAGCCGTCAGGGGGATGAGACCCAGTACTTC. Translated, it gives CASSRQGDETQYF.

The J gene is TRBJ2-3, the V gene TRBV10-3; D call uncertain. Trimming pared 6 bases from V and 5 bases from J, leaving 6 bases between. The CDR3 consists of 11 residues. Germline V gene sequence: CDR1 ENHRY, CDR2 SYGVKD. The CDR3 loop is CAIRVVDTQYF. Here the CDR3 DNA reads TGTGCCATCAGAGTTGTAGATACGCAGTATTTT.

Worth noting for this clonotype: The junction departs from the called germline gene at one end, perhaps through a read error. This chain joins TRBV11-2 and TRBJ2-5, with D tentatively TRBD1 (6 bases). Germline-derived CDR1 and CDR2 are SGHAT and FQNNGV. The CDR3 contains 11 residues. The CDR3 loop is CASSLQGLINF. CDR3 bases: TGTGCCAGCAGCCTTCAGGGGCTTATAAACTTC.

The J gene is TRBJ1-3, the V gene TRBV28; D not certain. The CDR3 is 15 residues long. CDR1 and CDR2 (germline): MDHEN, SYDVKM. Between the trimmed V and J ends, which lost 4 bases and 0 bases, there was a span of 10 bases. CDR3: CASSSQATSGNTIYF. The CDR3 DNA reads TGTGCCAGCAGTTCTCAGGCAACCTCTGGAAACACCATATATTTT.

The V gene is TRBV19, the J gene TRBJ1-4; perhaps TRBD1 as D (6 bases). CDR1 and CDR2 from the germline V gene are LNHDA and SQIVND (reference sequence). The V end was cut by 5 bases, the J end by 8 bases, with 12 bases between. The CDR3 sequence is 13 residues long. CDR3 nucleotides: TGTGCCAGTAGTCGGCAGGGGAGGGAAAAACTGTTTTTT. Amino acids: CASSRQGREKLFF.

In this sample, this clonotype turned up many times. The genes are TRBV20-1 and TRBJ2-5; 9 bases fit TRBD2. V lost 0 bases to trimming and J lost 1 base; unmatched junction nucleotides: 6. Germline V gene sequence: CDR1 DFQATT, CDR2 SNEGSKA (reference sequence). The CDR3 contains 16 residues. CDR3 DNA: TGCAGTGCTAGAGATAGCCTAGCGGGGTTCCAAGAGACCCAGTACTTC. It specifies CSARDSLAGFQETQYF.

This clonotype was seen repeatedly, ten times or more. This rearrangement joins TRBV5-1 to TRBJ2-3, with 7 positions matching TRBD1. V lost 4 bases and J lost 10; bases outside the gene matches: 9. There are 13 residues in the CDR3. Germline V CDR1 and CDR2: SGHRS, YFSETQ. Here the CDR3 DNA reads TGCGCCAGCAGCCCCGGACAGGATCAGGCGCAGTATTTT. Its protein product is CASSPGQDQAQYF.